The clone carrying this T cell receptor (beta chain) has just one count. The repertoire was sequenced with immunoSEQ multiplex PCR; TCRdb's copy has only in-frame clones and lacks some. The sample records 300,000 to 400,000 clones, 70% to 90% being singletons. This CDR3 has 14 amino acids. The germline V gene has CDR1 MNHNY and CDR2 SVGAGI (reference sequence). J was trimmed by 7 bases and V by 4 bases; bases with no gene match: 5. The sample originates from a study of cytomegalovirus exposure and HLA in healthy donors. This receptor was identified in a man in his thirties or forties in good health and CMV-seronegative. Input material: PBMCs. The V call is TRBV6-6, the J call TRBJ1-5, with 9 bases matching TRBD1. In DNA, the CDR3 is TGTGCCAGCAGTTCCCGACAGGGGGGCCAGCCCCAGCATTTT. This gives the protein CASSSRQGGQPQHF.